This passage covers 18 T cell receptor beta chains from one sample sequenced in a study of radiotherapy plus CTLA-4 blockade in lung cancer. Assay used: immunoSEQ multiplex PCR; TCRdb lists only in-frame clones, some missing. Seen here are about 120,000 clones, over 65% observed once, and the top ten hold roughly 3.5%. The sequences come from peripheral blood, collected from a patient treated with radiotherapy plus ipilimumab. The receptors derive from a human donor with non-small cell lung cancer that progressed on radiotherapy plus ipilimumab. Some clones in this sample may be carry-over from other donors' samples.

The V gene is TRBV5-4, the J gene TRBJ2-5; 8 positions agree with TRBD1. The CDR3 sequence is 15 residues long. Germline lookup yields CDR1 SGHNT and CDR2 YYREEE (reference sequence). Germline trimming cut 2 bases from V and 5 bases from J; bases unmatched to any gene: 8. CDR3 coding DNA: TGTGCCAGCAGCTTCCAGGGACAGGTATTTGAGACCCAGTACTTC. Protein: CASSFQGQVFETQYF.

The rearrangement links TRBV6-5 to TRBJ2-3, with D tentatively TRBD2 (5 bases). V dropped 3 bases and J dropped 6 bases, with 13 bases sitting between them. CDR3 length: 14 residues. Germline CDR1 MNHEY, CDR2 SVGAGI. The CDR3 coding sequence is TGTGCCAGCAGTTATTTGCCGAGGGCCGATACGCAGTATTTT. This codes for CASSYLPRADTQYF.

This clone appeared a single time. Other DNA sequences in this specimen translate into the identical CDR3. The chain links TRBV9 to TRBJ2-1; 9 bases map to TRBD2. The CDR3 has 15 residues. Germline lookup yields CDR1 SGDLS and CDR2 YYNGEE. Germline trimming cut 2 bases from V and 4 bases from J; bases unmatched to any gene: 4. The CDR3: CASSVGTSLYNEQFF. CDR3 DNA sequence: TGTGCCAGCAGCGTCGGGACTAGCTTATACAATGAGCAGTTCTTC.

Concerning this clone itself: One end of the junction is discordant with germline, which a read error may explain. Different DNA sequences within this sample yield the same CDR3. J is TRBJ2-6 and V is TRBV7-8; TRBD1 is a possible D gene (6 bases). This CDR3 has 16 amino acids. Looked up from germline, CDR1 is SGHVS and CDR2 is FQNEAQ. CDR3 loop: CASSLRNRDGANVLTF. Here the CDR3 DNA reads TGTGCCAGCAGCTTAAGGAACAGGGATGGGGCCAACGTCCTGACCTTC. Complete variable domain (other parts from reference TRBV7-8 and TRBJ2-6): GAGVSQSPRYKVAKRGQDVALRCDPISGHVSLFWYQQALGQGPEFLTYFQNEAQLDKSGLPSDRFFAERPEGSVSTLKIQRTQQEDSAVYLCASSLRNRDGANVLTFGAGSRLTVL.

This sequence joins TRBV5-4 and TRBJ1-2; TRBD1 aligns across 9 bases. The CDR3 sequence is 19 residues long. Germline V lookup: CDR1 SGHNT, CDR2 YYREEE (reference sequence). With V trimmed by 4 bases and J by 4 bases, 20 bases remained unmatched. The CDR3 loop is CASSPGPQGAPERPYGYTF. The CDR3 DNA reads TGTGCCAGCAGCCCGGGACCACAGGGGGCGCCGGAGCGGCCCTATGGCTACACCTTC.

The chain uses TRBV12-5 and TRBJ2-7; D ambiguous. The CDR3 extends over 13 amino acids. The V gene's germline CDR1 is LGHNT and CDR2 FRNRAP. V was clipped by 2 bases and J by 6 bases, with 11 bases between them. Here the CDR3 reads CASGLIRLTEQYF. In DNA form, the CDR3 reads TGTGCTAGTGGTTTGATCCGTTTGACCGAGCAGTACTTC.

The chain is built from TRBV7-9 and TRBJ2-2, with unresolved D. This CDR3 spans 13 amino acids. Germline CDR1 reads SEHNR; CDR2 reads FQNEAQ (reference sequence). Trimming pared 1 base from V and 6 bases from J, leaving 6 bases between. The CDR3 DNA is TGTGCCAGCAGCTTAGACCATCCCGGGGAGCTGTTTTTT. As protein: CASSLDHPGELFF. Drawing the rest from reference TRBV7-9 and TRBJ2-2, the complete variable domain is DTGVSQNPRHKITKRGQNVTFRCDPISEHNRLYWYRQTLGQGPEFLTYFQNEAQLEKSRLLSDRFSAERPKGSFSTLEIQRTEQGDSAMYLCASSLDHPGELFFGEGSRLTVL.

V gene TRBV5-1 combines with J gene TRBJ2-2; TRBD2 matches at 11 bases. CDR1 and CDR2 (germline): SGHRS, YFSETQ. The trim removed 6 bases at V and 3 bases at J, leaving 7 bases unmatched. This CDR3 spans 16 amino acids. Here the CDR3 DNA reads TGCGCCAGCACTATACTAGCGGGGGCCGACACCGGGGAGCTGTTTTTT. Amino acids: CASTILAGADTGELFF.

DNA for the CDR3: TGTGCCTGGGGACTTAACTGGGGGCAGTTCTTC. Amino acid sequence: CAWGLNWGQFF. The chain recombines TRBV30 with TRBJ2-1; TRBD2 might be the D (5 bases). This CDR3 spans 11 amino acids. Germline assignment: CDR1 GTSNPN and CDR2 SVGIG (reference sequence). Trimming left V 5 bases short and J 12 bases short, with 14 bases between.

In its sample, this clone was seen once. The chain uses TRBV19 and TRBJ2-3; TRBD2 matches 11 bases. CDR1 is LNHDA, CDR2 SQIVND, per germline (reference sequence). V lost 4 bases to trimming and J lost 4 bases; unmatched junction nucleotides: 4. The CDR3 runs to 15 residues. CDR3 in DNA: TGTGCCAGTAGTAGGCTAGCGGGGGGCCCAGATACGCAGTATTTT. Amino acid sequence: CASSRLAGGPDTQYF.

The J gene is TRBJ2-1, the V gene TRBV5-1, with 8 bases fitting TRBD2. Germline trimming cut 0 bases from V and 9 bases from J; bases unmatched to any gene: 5. The CDR3 spans 14 residues. The germline V gene encodes CDR1 SGHRS and CDR2 YFSETQ. The CDR3 DNA sequence: TGCGCCAGCAGCTTGGTCGGGGGGGTCATTGAGCAGTTCTTC. Protein sequence: CASSLVGGVIEQFF.

V gene TRBV5-1 combines with J gene TRBJ2-1; TRBD2 matches 8 bases. Trimming at V came to 2 bases and at J to 1 base, leaving 2 bases not matched to a gene. CDR1 and CDR2 from the germline V gene are SGHRS and YFSETQ. The CDR3 covers 15 residues. DNA of the CDR3: TGCGCCAGCAGCTTTAGCGGGGCGTCCTACAATGAGCAGTTCTTC. The encoded protein is CASSFSGASYNEQFF. The whole variable domain, remainder taken from reference TRBV5-1 and TRBJ2-1, is KAGVTQTPRYLIKTRGQQVTLSCSPISGHRSVSWYQQTPGQGLQFLFEYFSETQRNKGNFPGRFSGRQFSNSRSEMNVSTLELGDSALYLCASSFSGASYNEQFFGPGTRLTVL.

This clone was counted many times. The chain couples TRBV19 to TRBJ1-1; TRBD1 agrees at 10 bases. CDR1 LNHDA and CDR2 SQIVND come from the germline V gene (reference sequence). V trimming: 6 bases; J trimming: 5 bases; junction bases outside the gene matches: 9. The CDR3 covers 15 residues. CDR3 region: CASRGQGSTGTEAFF. The CDR3 DNA sequence: TGTGCCAGTAGGGGACAGGGGTCTACGGGGACTGAAGCTTTCTTT.

The genes are TRBV5-5 and TRBJ1-1, with a tentative D call TRBD1 (6 bases). Trimming took 2 bases from V and 4 from J, leaving 15 bases between them. The CDR3 runs 15 residues. The germline V gene encodes CDR1 SGHKS and CDR2 YYEKEE (reference sequence). This CDR3 reads CASSFSGAWGTEAFF. Written as DNA, the CDR3 is TGTGCCAGCAGCTTTTCGGGGGCTTGGGGCACTGAAGCTTTCTTT.

V and J are TRBV5-1 and TRBJ2-5; 14 bases agree with TRBD2. Germline-derived CDR1 and CDR2 are SGHRS and YFSETQ. CDR3 length equals 16 residues. Trimming took 4 bases from V and 2 from J; bases not matched to a gene: 4. This CDR3 is CASSRGTSGRQETQYF. CDR3 coding DNA: TGCGCCAGCAGCAGGGGGACTAGCGGGAGACAAGAGACCCAGTACTTC. The full variable domain, completed using reference TRBV5-1 and TRBJ2-5, is KAGVTQTPRYLIKTRGQQVTLSCSPISGHRSVSWYQQTPGQGLQFLFEYFSETQRNKGNFPGRFSGRQFSNSRSEMNVSTLELGDSALYLCASSRGTSGRQETQYFGPGTRLLVL.

The rearrangement joins TRBV15 to TRBJ2-5; D gene uncertain. V lost 3 bases and J lost 5, with 10 bases in between. Germline values: CDR1 LNHNV, CDR2 YYDKDF (reference sequence). The CDR3 has 13 amino acids. CDR3 region: CATSSPGGETQYF. The CDR3 nucleotides are TGTGCCACCAGCAGCCCGGGTGGGGAGACCCAGTACTTC.

The V call is TRBV4-1, the J call TRBJ2-2; 12 positions agree with TRBD2. The junction had 17 bases not matched to a gene; V was cut back by 0 bases and J by 3 bases. This CDR3 is 22 amino acids long. Germline V CDR1 and CDR2: MGHRA, YSYEKL. The CDR3 coding sequence is TGCGCCAGCAGCCAAGAAATAAGGCCTATGTTGAGACTAGCGGGGGACACCGGGGAGCTGTTTTTT. Its translation is CASSQEIRPMLRLAGDTGELFF.

The chain uses TRBV13 and TRBJ2-3; D is uncertain. V lost 6 bases and J 5 bases, leaving 15 bases between the germline ends. Germline-derived CDR1 and CDR2 are PRHDT and FYEKMQ (reference sequence). This CDR3 region has 14 residues. The CDR3 bases are TGTGCCAGCAGGACTCGCACCTCGGGAGATACGCAGTATTTT. Residues: CASRTRTSGDTQYF.